These 18 T cell receptor beta chains came from one sample sequenced in a study of T-cell reconstitution after alpha-beta-depleted transplantation in children. Preparing the TCRbeta library involved the use of unique molecular identifiers. Using its own MiXCR run on the PCR reads, TCRdb lists one record per CDR3 protein. The table lists over 550,000 distinct CDR3 sequences, roughly 10% of them singletons, with less than 5% in the top ten. This sample comprised PBMCs from the stem cell graft donor, obtained from the stem cell graft. All receptors derive from a human donor who donated a stem cell graft to a child with acute myeloid leukemia.

This clonotype was found a few times. The chain joins TRBV15 to TRBJ2-7; TRBD2 is a possible D gene (6 bases). The germline CDR1 and CDR2 sequences are LNHNV and YYDKDF (reference sequence). V gave up 4 bases and J gave up 1 base, with 17 bases separating them. The CDR3 totals 16 residues. The CDR3 bases are TGTGCCACCAGCATCTCTACCGGGACTCTTTCCTACGAGCAGTACTTC. Amino acids: CATSISTGTLSYEQYF.

This clonotype showed up just a few times. V usage is TRBV15 and J usage is TRBJ2-5; 10 bases match TRBD1. The CDR3 totals 14 residues. V lost 3 bases, J lost 4 bases, and 2 bases stayed unmatched. Germline CDR1 LNHNV, CDR2 YYDKDF (reference sequence). The CDR3 DNA reads TGTGCCACCAGCAGGACAGGGGGCGGAGAGACCCAGTACTTC. Encoded protein: CATSRTGGGETQYF.

The rearrangement links TRBV12-3 or TRBV12-4 to TRBJ2-3; TRBD1 matches at 7 bases. Trimming took 6 bases from V and 0 from J; bases not matched to a gene: 12. The CDR3 sequence is 17 residues long. For the CDR3, the DNA is TGTGCCAGCAGCGATCCCCAGGCAGGGGGTAGCACAGATACGCAGTATTTT. Protein sequence: CASSDPQAGGSTDTQYF.

This clonotype appeared a few times. The chain joins TRBV7-6 to TRBJ2-7; D is undetermined. The CDR3 extends over 14 amino acids. V gave up 3 bases and J gave up 2 bases, with 11 bases separating them. CDR1 SGHVS and CDR2 FNYEAQ come from the germline V gene. The CDR3 here is CASSLEPSTYEQYF. The DNA of the CDR3 is TGTGCCAGCAGCTTGGAGCCTTCCACCTACGAGCAGTACTTC.

The V call is TRBV7-2, the J call TRBJ2-3; 11 bases fit TRBD2. Losses at the gene ends were 5 bases for V and 7 bases for J; bases not matched to a gene: 5. CDR3 size: 14 residues. In germline, CDR1 is SGHTA, CDR2 FQGNSA. Here the CDR3 reads CASSPTSGRYTQYF. The CDR3 DNA follows: TGTGCCAGCAGCCCTACTAGCGGGAGATATACGCAGTATTTT.

This clonotype was seen repeatedly, ten times or more. J is TRBJ1-4 and V is TRBV9; D gene uncertain. CDR1 SGDLS and CDR2 YYNGEE come from the germline V gene. Trimming cost V 6 bases and J 8 bases, with 20 bases left between them. The CDR3 is made up of 15 amino acids. The CDR3: CASTLGGLGGEKLFF. CDR3 nucleotide sequence: TGTGCCAGCACCTTGGGCGGGTTAGGCGGCGAAAAACTGTTTTTT.

The DNA of the CDR3 is TGTGCCAGCAGCTCCATAGGGGGAACCGGGGAGCTGTTTTTT. Translating gives CASSSIGGTGELFF. The chain joins TRBV5-5 to TRBJ2-2, with D tentatively TRBD1 (6 bases). The length of the CDR3 is 14 residues. The V gene lost 3 bases and the J gene lost 5 bases, with 11 bases spanning the gap. In germline, CDR1 is SGHKS, CDR2 YYEKEE (reference sequence).

This clonotype was found a few times. This rearrangement joins TRBV6-2 or TRBV6-3 to TRBJ2-5; 8 bases map to TRBD1. The CDR3 is 14 residues long. J lost 2 bases, V lost 7 bases, and 6 bases had no gene match. The germline V gene encodes CDR1 MNHEY and CDR2 SVGEGT. The CDR3 sequence: CASNPDRAQETQYF. DNA for the CDR3: TGTGCCAGCAACCCGGACAGGGCGCAAGAGACCCAGTACTTC.

The gene calls are TRBV29-1 and TRBJ2-3; D is unclear. The germline CDR1 and CDR2 sequences are SQVTM and ANQGSEA. The ends were cut back, 7 bases at V and 2 bases at J, with 10 bases in the middle. CDR3 length equals 12 residues. In DNA form, the CDR3 reads TGCAGCGGCGCCCTACTCACAGATACGCAGTATTTT. Translating it yields CSGALLTDTQYF.

The V and J genes are TRBV12-3 or TRBV12-4 and TRBJ2-7, with 9 bases fitting TRBD2. V was pared by 2 bases and J by 5 bases, with 4 bases of the junction left unmatched. The CDR3 runs 14 residues. CDR3 protein: CASSLIAGEHEQYF. CDR3 coding DNA: TGTGCCAGCAGTTTAATAGCGGGAGAACACGAGCAGTACTTC.

This clonotype was seen a handful of times. This chain connects TRBV28 to TRBJ1-2; D is uncertain. Per germline, CDR1 MDHEN and CDR2 SYDVKM. The CDR3 has 13 amino acids. Trimming left V 3 bases short and J 8 bases short, with 13 bases between. As DNA, the CDR3 is TGTGCCAGCAGTTTGTGGGCTAAAACAGGCTACACCTTC. This gives the protein CASSLWAKTGYTF.

Many counts were recorded for this clonotype. The chain is built from TRBV3-1 and TRBJ1-1; D call uncertain. Trimming cost V 3 bases and J 1 base, with 3 bases left between them. Germline loops: CDR1 LGHDT, CDR2 YNNKEL (reference sequence). The CDR3 has 12 amino acids. The CDR3 here is CASSHRNTEAFF. The CDR3 DNA is TGTGCCAGCAGCCACCGGAACACTGAAGCTTTCTTT.

This clonotype has just a few counts. The chain joins TRBV5-1 to TRBJ1-5; D remains ambiguous. Germline V gene sequence: CDR1 SGHRS, CDR2 YFSETQ. The CDR3 length is 13 residues. V lost 4 bases, J lost 3 bases, and 8 bases lay in between. CDR3 sequence: CASSNDPNQPQHF. CDR3 sequence (DNA): TGCGCCAGCAGCAACGACCCCAATCAGCCCCAGCATTTT.

The V and J genes are TRBV7-3 and TRBJ2-3; the D is unclear. There are 12 residues in the CDR3. The V gene lost 2 bases and the J gene lost 9 bases, with 9 bases spanning the gap. Germline V gene sequence: CDR1 SGHTA, CDR2 FQGTGA. The CDR3 reads CASSLFGPTQYF. The CDR3 DNA sequence: TGTGCCAGCAGCTTATTTGGACCCACGCAGTATTTT.

This chain connects TRBV12-3 or TRBV12-4 to TRBJ2-3, with D hard to call. V lost 7 bases and J 8 bases, leaving 13 bases between the germline ends. The CDR3 sequence is 12 residues long. The CDR3: CASTRLVRTQYF. In DNA form, the CDR3 reads TGTGCCAGCACCCGTTTAGTGCGTACGCAGTATTTT.

This clonotype has more than one count but fewer than ten. The CDR3 sequence is CASSSSGDRTDTQYF. For the CDR3, the DNA is TGTGCCAGCAGTTCTAGCGGGGACCGCACAGATACGCAGTATTTT. The chain uses TRBV12-3 or TRBV12-4 and TRBJ2-3; 9 bases are a match to TRBD2. Trimming took 4 bases from V and 1 from J; bases not matched to a gene: 3. The CDR3 has 15 residues.

The chain couples TRBV9 to TRBJ2-5, with TRBD2 identical over 9 bases. With V trimmed by 3 bases and J by 5 bases, 14 bases remained unmatched. CDR1 and CDR2 from the germline V gene are SGDLS and YYNGEE. This CDR3 has 17 amino acids. This chain's CDR3 is CASSDGVSGGGGETQYF. CDR3 sequence (DNA): TGTGCCAGCAGCGACGGTGTTAGCGGGGGCGGCGGGGAGACCCAGTACTTC.

Many counts were recorded for this clonotype. V usage is TRBV21-1 and J usage is TRBJ2-1; whether TRBD2, the table's D call, matches the DNA was not checked. TRBV21-1 is flagged as a pseudogene. The CDR3 covers 17 residues. The CDR3 protein is CASSLPSGGGPYNEQFF. The CDR3 nucleotides are TGTGCCAGCAGCTTGCCTAGTGGGGGAGGGCCATACAATGAGCAGTTCTTC.